The 2 T cell receptor beta chains below were found in one sample sequenced in a study of cytomegalovirus exposure and HLA in healthy donors. Primers for the PCR totalled 60 Vbeta and 13 Jbeta. Here immunoSEQ multiplex PCR was the method, and the copy in TCRdb shows in-frame clones only, minus some. The sample records approximately 180,000 clones, 65% to 80% being singletons. The sample consisted of PBMCs. The receptors derive from a woman aged 35 to 49 in good health and CMV-seronegative.

This chain links TRBV5-1 with TRBJ1-3; no clear D. The CDR3 is 13 residues long. Germline V gene lookup returns CDR1 SGHRS and CDR2 YFSETQ. Trimming removed 0 bases from V and 7 bases from J, with 8 bases in between. CDR3 sequence: CASSLAPGNTIYF. In nucleotides, the CDR3 is TGCGCCAGCAGCTTGGCGCCGGGGAACACCATATATTTT.

This chain joins TRBV30 and TRBJ1-1, with D uncertain. From germline, CDR1 is GTSNPN and CDR2 SVGIG (reference sequence). The CDR3 runs 11 residues. Trimming pared 5 bases from V and 0 bases from J, leaving 4 bases between. This chain's CDR3 is CAWQMNTEAFF. CDR3 nucleotides: TGTGCCTGGCAGATGAACACTGAAGCTTTCTTT.